This T cell receptor beta chain was sequenced during a study of blood T cell repertoires in COVID-19. Study information: Sites across the United States, Italy and Spain contributed samples from acute and convalescent COVID-19. PBMCs, B-cell-depleted T cells, or T cells provided the cDNA or gDNA that made up the material.

Seattle participants joined during active infection and were tracked over time. As handled by the study authors: The assay estimated nucleated cells by amplifying reference gene primers. Some clones are missing from TCRdb's copy, which holds only in-frame ones; the method was immunoSEQ multiplex PCR. V and J calls and clone size come straight from that table; D and trimming were deduced from the DNA. The data contain 150,000 to 200,000 clones, 80% to 95% of them singletons. This CDR3 is built from 15 residues. With 0 bases removed from V and 9 bases from J, the gap between germline ends came to 15 bases. The germline V gene has CDR1 SEHNR and CDR2 FQNEAQ (reference sequence).

The receptor was derived from a woman aged 55 to 70 with COVID-19, enrolled during active disease. The sample comprised peripheral blood. V usage is TRBV7-9 and J usage is TRBJ2-4; perhaps TRBD2 as D (7 bases). CDR3 amino acids: CASSLAGRGGGIQYF. For the CDR3, the DNA is TGTGCCAGCAGCTTAGCAGGCAGGGGCGGGGGCATTCAGTACTTC.